This T cell receptor (beta chain) comes out of a study of cytomegalovirus exposure and HLA in healthy donors. About the study: In an earlier analysis, 90 million to 130 million unique TCR beta sequences were found from approximately 190 million T cells. There were 88 million or so unique TCRs (from HLA-typed donors) in an early data release.

Note on this clone: Its target is unknown.

There are 16 residues in the CDR3. The PCR contained 60 Vbeta and 13 Jbeta primers. Original processing methods: An analysis performed later counted 70 million to 90 million unique TCR beta chains (approximately 10 million of them shared). Method: immunoSEQ multiplex PCR; TCRdb's copy keeps in-frame clones and lacks some. V and J calls and clone size are as listed in that table; D and trimming were resolved from the DNA. Found here are over 85,000 clones, 73% of them singletons; the top ten hold about 3.5%. Study outcomes and limitations: Prior analysis indicated that the majority of TCR beta V segments exhibited productivity approximately 87% or approximately 30% of the time.

The V call is TRBV21-1, the J call TRBJ1-2. TRBV21-1 is termed a pseudogene. This TCR derives from a man aged 40-49 years in good health and CMV-seronegative. Material: PBMCs. Here the CDR3 DNA reads TGTGCCAGCAGCCTCGAGGGAAACAGAACTATCTATGGCTACACCTTC. This gives the protein CASSLEGNRTIYGYTF.